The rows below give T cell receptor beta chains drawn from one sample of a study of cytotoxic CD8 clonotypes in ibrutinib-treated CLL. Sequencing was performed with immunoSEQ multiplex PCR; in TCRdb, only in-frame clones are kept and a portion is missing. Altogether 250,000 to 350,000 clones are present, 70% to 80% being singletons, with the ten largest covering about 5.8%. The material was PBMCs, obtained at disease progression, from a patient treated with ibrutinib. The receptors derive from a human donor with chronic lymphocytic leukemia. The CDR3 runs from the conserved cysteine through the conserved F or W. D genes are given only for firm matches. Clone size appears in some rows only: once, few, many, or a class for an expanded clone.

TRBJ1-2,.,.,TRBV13,TGTGCCAGCAGCTTTCAGGGTTCCTATGGCTACACCTTC,CASSFQGSYGYTF
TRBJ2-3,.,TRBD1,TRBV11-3,TGTGCCAGCAGCTACGGGACAGGTAGGGCCACAGATACGCAGTATTTT,CASSYGTGRATDTQYF
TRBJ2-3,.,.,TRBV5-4,TGTGCCAGCAGCTTGGGGCAGTCTAGCACAGATACGCAGTATTTT,CASSLGQSSTDTQYF
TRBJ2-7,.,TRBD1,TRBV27,TGTGCCAGCAGTTTTCATCCCTCAGACAGGGAGTACGAGCAGTACTTC,CASSFHPSDREYEQYF
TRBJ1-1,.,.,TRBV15,TGTGCCACCAGCAGAGATAGGGTTTTGCCTGAAGCTTTCTTT,CATSRDRVLPEAFF
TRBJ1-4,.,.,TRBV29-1,TGCAGCGTTTGGGTCGGAAATGAAAAACTGTTTTTT,CSVWVGNEKLFF
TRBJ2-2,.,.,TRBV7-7,TGTGCCAGCAGCTTTGCAGGGTCCACCGGGGAGCTGTTTTTT,CASSFAGSTGELFF
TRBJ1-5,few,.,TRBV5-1,TGCGCCAGCAGCTTGACAGGGTGGGGCAATCAGCCCCAGCATTTT,CASSLTGWGNQPQHF
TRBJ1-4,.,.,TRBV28,TGTGCCAGCAGTCCTCTTTCGAACGTTGAACTAAATGAAAAACTGTTTTTT,CASSPLSNVELNEKLFF
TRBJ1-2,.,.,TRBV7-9,TGTGCCAGCAGCTTACCCGGGGTAAACTATGGCTACACCTTC,CASSLPGVNYGYTF
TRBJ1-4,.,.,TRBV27,TGTGCCAGCAGTTTAACGGGGGGAAAACTGTTTTTT,CASSLTGGKLFF
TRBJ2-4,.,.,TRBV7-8,TGTGCCAGCAGCCTCACCGTGGTGGCACAGGGACGGGTGGCCAAAAACATTCAGTACTTC,CASSLTVVAQGRVAKNIQYF
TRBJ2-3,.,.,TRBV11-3,TGTGCCAGCAGCTTAAGGGGTCGGGGCACAGATACGCAGTATTTT,CASSLRGRGTDTQYF
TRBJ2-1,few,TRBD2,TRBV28,TGTGCCAGCAGTTTATCGGGGGGCAATGAGCAGTTCTTC,CASSLSGGNEQFF
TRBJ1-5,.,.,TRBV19,TGTGCCAGTAGTATAGCCCCTCAGGCTCATAGCAATCAGCCCCAGCATTTT,CASSIAPQAHSNQPQHF
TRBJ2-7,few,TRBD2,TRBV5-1,TGCGCCAGCAGCGGGCTAGCGGGACGACACTACGAGCAGTACTTC,CASSGLAGRHYEQYF
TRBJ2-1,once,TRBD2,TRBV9,TGTGCCAGCAGCCCCGATCCTAGCGGGAGGTACAATGAGCAGTTCTTC,CASSPDPSGRYNEQFF
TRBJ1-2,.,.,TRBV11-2,TGTGCCAGCAGCCCGGAGAAAGGTGGCTACACCTTC,CASSPEKGGYTF
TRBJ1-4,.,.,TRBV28,TGTGCCAGCAGTTTAGTTTCGGGACGATGGTTGGGAGAAAAACTGTTTTTT,CASSLVSGRWLGEKLFF
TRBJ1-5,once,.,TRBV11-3,TGTGCCAGCAGCTTTCGATTCAGGGGAAACCCCAATCAGCCCCAGCATTTT,CASSFRFRGNPNQPQHF
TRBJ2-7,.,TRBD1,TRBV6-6,TGTGCCAGCAGGCCCGAGGGACAGCTACGACAGCAGTACTTC,CASRPEGQLRQQYF
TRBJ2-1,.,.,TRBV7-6,TGTGCCAGCAGCCGTCGGCCCGCAGATAACCCGTCCTACAATGAGCAGTTCTTC,CASSRRPADNPSYNEQFF
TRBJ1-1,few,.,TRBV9,TGTGCCAGCAGCGTAGACGCGGCGAACACTGAAGCTTTCTTT,CASSVDAANTEAFF
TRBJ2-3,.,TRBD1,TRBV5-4,TGTGCCAGCAGCTTACTAGGGGGCCAATTAGATACGCAGTATTTT,CASSLLGGQLDTQYF